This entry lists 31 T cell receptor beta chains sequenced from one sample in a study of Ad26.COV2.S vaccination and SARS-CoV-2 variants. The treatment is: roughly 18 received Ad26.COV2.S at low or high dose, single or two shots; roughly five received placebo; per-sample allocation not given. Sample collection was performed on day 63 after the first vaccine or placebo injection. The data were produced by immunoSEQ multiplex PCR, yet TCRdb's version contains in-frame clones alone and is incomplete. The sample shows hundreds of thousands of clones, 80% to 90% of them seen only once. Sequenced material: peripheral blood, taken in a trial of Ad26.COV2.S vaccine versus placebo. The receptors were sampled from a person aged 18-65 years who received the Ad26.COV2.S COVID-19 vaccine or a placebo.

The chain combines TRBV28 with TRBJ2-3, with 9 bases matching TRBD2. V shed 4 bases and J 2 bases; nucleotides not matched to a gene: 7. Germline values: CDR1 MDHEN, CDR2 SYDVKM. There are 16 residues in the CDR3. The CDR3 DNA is TGTGCCAGCAGTTCCGGGCTAGCGGGATTCACAGATACGCAGTATTTT. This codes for CASSSGLAGFTDTQYF.

For the CDR3, the DNA is TGTGCCTGGAGGGGAGGACTTTCTCGGGGGGATGAAGCTTTCTTT. It codes for CAWRGGLSRGDEAFF. The gene calls are TRBV30 and TRBJ1-1; the D gene is possibly TRBD1 (5 bases). Trimming removed 3 bases at V and 7 bases at J, with 21 bases between. The CDR3 is 15 residues long. Per germline, CDR1 GTSNPN and CDR2 SVGIG (reference sequence). Complete variable domain (other parts from reference TRBV30 and TRBJ1-1): SQTIHQWPATLVQPVGSPLSLECTVEGTSNPNLYWYRQAAGRGLQLLFYSVGIGQISSEVPQNLSASRPQDRQFILSSKKLLLSDSGFYLCAWRGGLSRGDEAFFGQGTRLTVV.

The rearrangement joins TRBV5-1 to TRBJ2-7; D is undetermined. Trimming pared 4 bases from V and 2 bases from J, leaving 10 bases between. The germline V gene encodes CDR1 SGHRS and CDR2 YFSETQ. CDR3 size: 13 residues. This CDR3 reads CASSADSAYEQYF. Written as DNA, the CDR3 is TGCGCCAGCAGCGCCGACTCAGCCTACGAGCAGTACTTC.

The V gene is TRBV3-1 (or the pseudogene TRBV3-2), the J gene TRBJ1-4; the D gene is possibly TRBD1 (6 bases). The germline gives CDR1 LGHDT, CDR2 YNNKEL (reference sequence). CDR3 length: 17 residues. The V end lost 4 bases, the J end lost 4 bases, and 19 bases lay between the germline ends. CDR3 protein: CASSPRRSTGFNEKLFF. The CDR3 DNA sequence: TGTGCCAGCAGCCCTCGCCGTTCTACAGGGTTTAATGAAAAACTGTTTTTT.

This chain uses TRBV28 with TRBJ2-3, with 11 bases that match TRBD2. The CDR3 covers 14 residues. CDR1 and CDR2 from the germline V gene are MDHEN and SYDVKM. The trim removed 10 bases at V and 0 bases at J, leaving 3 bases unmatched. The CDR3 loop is CATRTSGSTDTQYF. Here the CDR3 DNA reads TGTGCCACTCGGACTAGCGGGAGCACAGATACGCAGTATTTT.

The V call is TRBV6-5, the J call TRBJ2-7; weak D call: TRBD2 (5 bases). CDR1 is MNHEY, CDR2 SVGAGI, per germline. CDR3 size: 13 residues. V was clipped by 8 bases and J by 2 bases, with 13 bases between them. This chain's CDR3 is CASRPWGAYEQYF. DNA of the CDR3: TGTGCCAGCCGCCCGTGGGGAGCCTACGAGCAGTACTTC.

CDR3 in amino acids: CASSEQGGSYNEQFF. The DNA of the CDR3 is TGTGCCAGCAGCGAACAGGGTGGGTCCTACAATGAGCAGTTCTTC. The chain carries TRBV5-4 and TRBJ2-1, with D perhaps TRBD1 (6 bases). This CDR3 spans 15 amino acids. Germline CDR1 SGHNT, CDR2 YYREEE (reference sequence). Trimming pared 4 bases from V and 1 base from J, leaving 12 bases between.

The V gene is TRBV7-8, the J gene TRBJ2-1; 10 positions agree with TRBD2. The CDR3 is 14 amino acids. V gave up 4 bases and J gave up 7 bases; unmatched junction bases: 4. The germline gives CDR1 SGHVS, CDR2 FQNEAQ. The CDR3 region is CASSSSGGVNEQFF. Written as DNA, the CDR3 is TGTGCCAGCAGCTCTAGCGGGGGAGTTAATGAGCAGTTCTTC.

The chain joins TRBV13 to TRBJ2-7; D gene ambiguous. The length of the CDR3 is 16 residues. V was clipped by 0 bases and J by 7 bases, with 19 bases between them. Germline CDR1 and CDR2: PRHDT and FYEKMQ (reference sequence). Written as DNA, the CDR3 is TGTGCCAGCAGCTTAGGCTCGTCAGTATGGGCTGGAGAGCAGTACTTC. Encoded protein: CASSLGSSVWAGEQYF.

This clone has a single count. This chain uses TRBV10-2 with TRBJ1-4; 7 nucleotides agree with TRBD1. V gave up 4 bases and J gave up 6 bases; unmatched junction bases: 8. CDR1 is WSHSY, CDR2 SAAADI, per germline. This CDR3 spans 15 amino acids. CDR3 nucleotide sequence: TGCGCCAGCAGTGCGATCGACAGGGACGATGAAAAACTGTTTTTT. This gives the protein CASSAIDRDDEKLFF.

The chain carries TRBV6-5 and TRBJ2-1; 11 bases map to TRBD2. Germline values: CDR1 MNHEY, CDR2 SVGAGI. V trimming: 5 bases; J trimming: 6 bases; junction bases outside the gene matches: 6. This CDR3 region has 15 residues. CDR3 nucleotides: TGTGCCAGCAGTCTCATTAGCGGGAGGGTCAATGAGCAGTTCTTC. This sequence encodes CASSLISGRVNEQFF.

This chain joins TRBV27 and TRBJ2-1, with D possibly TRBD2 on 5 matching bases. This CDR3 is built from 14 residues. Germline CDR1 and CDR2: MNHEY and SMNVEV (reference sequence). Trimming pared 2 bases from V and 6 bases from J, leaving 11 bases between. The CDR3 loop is CASSLRGLGNEQFF. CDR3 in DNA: TGTGCCAGCAGTTTACGCGGACTCGGCAATGAGCAGTTCTTC.

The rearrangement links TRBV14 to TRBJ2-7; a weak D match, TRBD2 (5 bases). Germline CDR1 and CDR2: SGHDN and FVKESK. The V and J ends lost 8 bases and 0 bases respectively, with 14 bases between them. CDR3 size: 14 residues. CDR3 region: CASGRHGSSYEQYF. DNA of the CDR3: TGTGCCAGCGGGAGACATGGGAGCTCCTACGAGCAGTACTTC.

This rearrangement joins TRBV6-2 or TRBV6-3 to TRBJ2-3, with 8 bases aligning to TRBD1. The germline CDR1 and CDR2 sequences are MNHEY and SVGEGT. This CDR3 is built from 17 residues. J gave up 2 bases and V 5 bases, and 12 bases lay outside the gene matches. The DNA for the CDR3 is TGTGCCAGCAGTCCCAAGGCCCGGGACAGGTCCACAGATACGCAGTATTTT. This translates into CASSPKARDRSTDTQYF.

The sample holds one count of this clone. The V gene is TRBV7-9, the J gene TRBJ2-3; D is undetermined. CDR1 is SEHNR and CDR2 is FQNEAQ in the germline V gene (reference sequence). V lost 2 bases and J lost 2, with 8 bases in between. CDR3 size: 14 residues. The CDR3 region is CASSLTHPTDTQYF. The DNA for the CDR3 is TGTGCCAGCAGCTTAACCCATCCCACAGATACGCAGTATTTT.

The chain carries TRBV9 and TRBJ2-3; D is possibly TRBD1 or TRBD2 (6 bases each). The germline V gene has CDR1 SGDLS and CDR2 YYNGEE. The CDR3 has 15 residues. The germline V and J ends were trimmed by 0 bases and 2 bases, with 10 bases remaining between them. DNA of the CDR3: TGTGCCAGCAGCGTAGCGGGGGCCTACACAGATACGCAGTATTTT. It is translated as CASSVAGAYTDTQYF. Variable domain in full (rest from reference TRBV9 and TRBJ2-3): DSGVTQTPKHLITATGQRVTLRCSPRSGDLSVYWYQQSLDQGLQFLIQYYNGEERAKGNILERFSAQQFPDLHSELNLSSLELGDSALYFCASSVAGAYTDTQYFGPGTRLTVL.

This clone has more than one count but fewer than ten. The CDR3 sequence: CASSQVNRDNSPLHF. The CDR3 region has the DNA TGCGCCAGCAGCCAAGTGAACAGAGATAATTCACCCCTCCACTTT. The chain recombines TRBV4-1 with TRBJ1-6; D gene ambiguous. The V end was cut by 1 base, the J end by 5 bases, with 9 bases between. The CDR3 extends over 15 amino acids. Germline loops: CDR1 MGHRA, CDR2 YSYEKL.

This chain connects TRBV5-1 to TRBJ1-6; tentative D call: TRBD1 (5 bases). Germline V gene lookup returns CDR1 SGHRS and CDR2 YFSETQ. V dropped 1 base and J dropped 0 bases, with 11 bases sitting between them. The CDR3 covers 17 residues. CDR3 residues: CASSLLPGSSYNSPLHF. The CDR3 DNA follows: TGCGCCAGCAGCTTGCTTCCAGGGAGCTCCTATAATTCACCCCTCCACTTT.

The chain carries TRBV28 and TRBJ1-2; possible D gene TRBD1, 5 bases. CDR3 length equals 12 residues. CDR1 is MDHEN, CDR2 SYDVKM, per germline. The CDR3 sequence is CGAGTENYGYTF. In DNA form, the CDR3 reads TGTGGAGCGGGGACTGAAAACTATGGCTACACCTTC.

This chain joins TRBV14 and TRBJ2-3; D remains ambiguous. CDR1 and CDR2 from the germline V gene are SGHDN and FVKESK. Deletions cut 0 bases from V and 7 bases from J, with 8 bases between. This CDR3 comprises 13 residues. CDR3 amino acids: CASSQDFGYTQYF. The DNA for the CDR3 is TGTGCCAGCAGCCAAGATTTCGGGTATACGCAGTATTTT.

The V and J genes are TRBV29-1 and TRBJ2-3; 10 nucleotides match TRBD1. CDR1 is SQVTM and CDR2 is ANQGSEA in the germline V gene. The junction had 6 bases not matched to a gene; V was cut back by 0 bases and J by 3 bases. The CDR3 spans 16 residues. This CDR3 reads CSVEETGQGLTDTQYF. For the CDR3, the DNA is TGCAGCGTTGAAGAAACGGGACAGGGGTTGACAGATACGCAGTATTTT.

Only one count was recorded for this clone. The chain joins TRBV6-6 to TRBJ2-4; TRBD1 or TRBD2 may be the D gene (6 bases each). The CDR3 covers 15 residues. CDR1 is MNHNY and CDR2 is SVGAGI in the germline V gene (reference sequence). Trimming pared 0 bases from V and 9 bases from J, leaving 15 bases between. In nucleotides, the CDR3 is TGTGCCAGCAGTTACTCAGGGGGGACGGGCGCCATTCAGTACTTC. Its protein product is CASSYSGGTGAIQYF.

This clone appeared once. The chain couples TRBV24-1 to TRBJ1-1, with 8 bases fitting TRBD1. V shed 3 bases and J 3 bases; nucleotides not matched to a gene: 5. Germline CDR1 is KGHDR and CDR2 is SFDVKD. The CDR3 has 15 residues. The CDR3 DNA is TGTGCCACCAGTGATCCAGGGGGCGCGGACACTGAAGCTTTCTTT. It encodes CATSDPGGADTEAFF.

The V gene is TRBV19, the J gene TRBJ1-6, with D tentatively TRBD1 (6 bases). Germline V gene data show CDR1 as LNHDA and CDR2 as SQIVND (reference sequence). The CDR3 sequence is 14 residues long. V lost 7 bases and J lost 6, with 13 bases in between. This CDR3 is CASIGRGPNSPLHF. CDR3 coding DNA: TGTGCCAGTATTGGCAGGGGCCCTAATTCACCCCTCCACTTT.

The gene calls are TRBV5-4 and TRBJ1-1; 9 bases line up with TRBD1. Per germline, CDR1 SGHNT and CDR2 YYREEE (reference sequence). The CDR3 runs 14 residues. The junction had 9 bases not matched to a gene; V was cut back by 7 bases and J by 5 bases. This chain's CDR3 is CASHRTGGRTEAFF. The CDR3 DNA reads TGTGCCAGCCACAGAACAGGGGGCAGGACTGAAGCTTTCTTT.

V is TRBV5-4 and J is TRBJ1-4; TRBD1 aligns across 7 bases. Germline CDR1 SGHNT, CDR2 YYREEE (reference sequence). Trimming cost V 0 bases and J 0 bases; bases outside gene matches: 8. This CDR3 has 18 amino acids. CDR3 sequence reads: CASSLAGRQGATNEKLFF. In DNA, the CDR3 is TGTGCCAGCAGCTTGGCCGGGAGACAGGGAGCAACTAATGAAAAACTGTTTTTT. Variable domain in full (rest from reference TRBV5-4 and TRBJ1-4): ETGVTQSPTHLIKTRGQQVTLRCSSQSGHNTVSWYQQALGQGPQFIFQYYREEENGRGNFPPRFSGLQFPNYSSELNVNALELDDSALYLCASSLAGRQGATNEKLFFGSGTQLSVL.

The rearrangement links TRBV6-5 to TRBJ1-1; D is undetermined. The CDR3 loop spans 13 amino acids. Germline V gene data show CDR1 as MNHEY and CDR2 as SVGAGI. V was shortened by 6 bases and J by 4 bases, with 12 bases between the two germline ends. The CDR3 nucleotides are TGTGCCAGCAGGGCCCCGGGGAGCACTGAAGCTTTCTTT. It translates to CASRAPGSTEAFF.

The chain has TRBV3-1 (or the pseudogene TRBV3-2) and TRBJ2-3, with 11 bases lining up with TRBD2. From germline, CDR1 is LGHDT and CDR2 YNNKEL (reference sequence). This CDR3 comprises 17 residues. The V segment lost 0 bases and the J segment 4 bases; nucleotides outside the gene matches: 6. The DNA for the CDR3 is TGTGCCAGCAGCCAAGATAGTAGCGGGGGGGGTGCAGATACGCAGTATTTT. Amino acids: CASSQDSSGGGADTQYF.

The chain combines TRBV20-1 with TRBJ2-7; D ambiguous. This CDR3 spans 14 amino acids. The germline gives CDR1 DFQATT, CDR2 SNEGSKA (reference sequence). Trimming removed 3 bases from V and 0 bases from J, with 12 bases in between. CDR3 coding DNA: TGCAGTGCTAGTTGGAGTCCGGCCTCCTACGAGCAGTACTTC. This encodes CSASWSPASYEQYF.

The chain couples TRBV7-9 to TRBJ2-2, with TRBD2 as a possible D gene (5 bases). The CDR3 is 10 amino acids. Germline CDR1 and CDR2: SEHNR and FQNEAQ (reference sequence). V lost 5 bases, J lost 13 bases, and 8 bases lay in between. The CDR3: CASSARGLFF. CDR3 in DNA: TGTGCCAGCAGCGCCCGGGGGCTGTTTTTT.

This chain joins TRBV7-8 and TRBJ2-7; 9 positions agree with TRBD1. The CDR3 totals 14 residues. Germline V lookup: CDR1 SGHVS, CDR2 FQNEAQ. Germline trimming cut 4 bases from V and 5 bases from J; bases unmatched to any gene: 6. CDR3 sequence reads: CASSYPGQGHEQYF. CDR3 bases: TGTGCCAGCAGCTACCCGGGACAGGGACACGAGCAGTACTTC.